A selection of T cell receptor beta chains follows, all from one sample in a study of T cells in localized non-small cell lung cancer. Here immunoSEQ multiplex PCR was the method, and the copy in TCRdb shows in-frame clones only, minus some. The sample lists around 35,000 clones; 93% were seen once. Material: peripheral blood, obtained before any cancer treatment. The receptors were gathered from a female donor of 60 years or more with stage I lung adenocarcinoma. Each CDR3 is given with its conserved first and last residue. The order of the fields is V gene, D gene, clone size, J gene, CDR3 length, CDR3 protein, CDR3 DNA. A D gene is named only where the DNA matches it firmly. Rows may omit the clone size; those that give it use once, few, many or a size class.

TRBV6-1	TRBD1	NA	TRBJ2-5	14	CASSEVGQGGTQYF	TGTGCCAGCAGTGAAGTCGGACAGGGGGGGACCCAGTACTTC
TRBV5-1	NA	NA	TRBJ1-1	15	CASSSQFYMNTEAFF	TGCGCCAGCAGCTCACAGTTTTACATGAACACTGAAGCTTTCTTT
TRBV5-4	NA	NA	TRBJ1-1	14	CASSLAEGNTEAFF	TGTGCCAGCAGCTTGGCCGAGGGGAACACTGAAGCTTTCTTT
TRBV9	NA	NA	TRBJ1-4	15	CASSFRTATNEKLFF	TGTGCCAGCAGCTTCCGGACGGCAACTAATGAAAAACTGTTTTTT
TRBV9	NA	once	TRBJ2-2	15	CASSAQIYSGGELFF	TGTGCCAGCAGCGCCCAGATTTACAGTGGCGGGGAGCTGTTTTTT
TRBV30	TRBD2	NA	TRBJ2-5	18	CAWSVRSSGGEGQRTQYF	TGTGCCTGGAGTGTAAGGTCTAGCGGGGGGGAGGGCCAGAGGACCCAGTACTTC
TRBV7-9	NA	NA	TRBJ1-5	16	CASSLVYDRVVQPQHF	TGTGCCAGCAGCTTAGTTTACGACAGAGTTGTGCAGCCCCAGCATTTT
TRBV4-2	TRBD2	NA	TRBJ2-1	16	CASSHPGTSGPNEQFF	TGTGCCAGCAGCCATCCCGGGACTAGCGGACCCAATGAGCAGTTCTTC
TRBV29-1	NA	NA	TRBJ1-1	13	CSVAGRKNTEAFF	TGCAGCGTTGCGGGCAGGAAGAACACTGAAGCTTTCTTT
TRBV2	NA	NA	TRBJ2-4	14	CASSGDLAKNIQYF	TGTGCCAGCAGCGGGGACCTAGCCAAAAACATTCAGTACTTC
TRBV18	TRBD1	NA	TRBJ1-1	17	CASSPRRDRGKDTEAFF	TGTGCCAGCTCACCACGTAGGGACAGGGGTAAAGACACTGAAGCTTTCTTT
TRBV9	NA	NA	TRBJ1-1	13	CASSVGRNTEAFF	TGTGCCAGCAGCGTTGGTAGGAACACTGAAGCTTTCTTT
TRBV6-5	NA	NA	TRBJ2-1	15	CASSPEGGTMNEQFF	TGTGCCAGCAGTCCTGAGGGGGGGACCATGAATGAGCAGTTCTTC
TRBV11-2	NA	NA	TRBJ2-2	15	CASSTRGAQTGELFF	TGTGCCAGCAGCACTCGGGGGGCGCAGACCGGGGAGCTGTTTTTT
TRBV9	NA	NA	TRBJ2-3	16	CASSVVGTPVGDTQYF	TGTGCCAGCAGCGTAGTGGGGACTCCGGTGGGAGATACGCAGTATTTT
TRBV5-1	TRBD1	NA	TRBJ2-3	13	CASWGQVTDTQYF	TGCGCCAGCTGGGGACAGGTCACAGATACGCAGTATTTT
TRBV7-9	TRBD2	NA	TRBJ2-5	16	CASSRSLAGGTETQYF	TGTGCCAGCAGCCGATCACTAGCGGGGGGAACGGAGACCCAGTACTTC
TRBV7-2	NA	once	TRBJ1-2	14	CASSSWGRDYGYTF	TGTGCCAGCAGCTCATGGGGCAGGGACTATGGCTACACCTTC
TRBV7-9	TRBD2	NA	TRBJ2-5	16	CASSLATGGDGETQYF	TGTGCCAGCAGCTTAGCCACCGGGGGGGATGGTGAGACCCAGTACTTC
TRBV7-2	NA	NA	TRBJ2-5	15	CASSLARRPQETQYF	TGTGCCAGCAGCTTAGCGCGCAGACCTCAAGAGACCCAGTACTTC